The entry below describes one T cell receptor (beta chain). What it recognizes is unknown. The sample comes from a study of a mutant IDH1 vaccine in newly diagnosed glioma. Libraries were prepared by immunoSEQ multiplex PCR; TCRdb keeps only in-frame clonotypes and omits some of them. The sample includes under 65,000 clones, approximately 80% of them seen just once. Notes on the study in general: Induction of immune responses by the vaccine occurred in about 92% of patients.

Time point: baseline, week 1 (first vaccination visit). Treatment here: pre-vaccination baseline after standard-of-care therapy. The V end was cut by 3 bases, the J end by 0 bases, with 12 bases between. This CDR3 has 15 amino acids. Per the germline V gene, CDR1 is SGDLS and CDR2 is YYNGEE. The origin of this receptor is a man aged 18 to 35 with glioma. The V gene is TRBV9, the J gene TRBJ1-2; no reliable D call. Sequences were derived from PBMCs, sampled from a glioma patient treated with radiotherapy, temozolomide or both. The CDR3 here is CASSGLVSPNYGYTF. CDR3 nucleotides: TGTGCCAGCAGCGGCCTGGTCAGTCCTAACTATGGCTACACCTTC.